The T cell receptor beta chain under discussion was sequenced for a study of fetal regulatory T cell absence and autoimmunity. Broader study findings: Pancreas and cord blood did not differ much in TRB family usage. Some top pancreas TCR clones were over 95-fold enriched versus cord blood. The oligoclonal enrichment was interpreted as supporting antigen-driven pancreatic autoimmunity before birth in IPEX syndrome.

For this clone: Its matching antigen is unknown.

CDR1 is SGDLS and CDR2 is YYNGEE in the germline V gene. The CDR3 totals 15 residues. V dropped 2 bases and J dropped 5; count of bases not matched to a gene: 6. Produced via immunoSEQ multiplex PCR; TCRdb's table is partial and in-frame only. The sample lists around 100,000 clones; 72% were seen once. The sequenced sample consisted of pancreas tissue. J is TRBJ2-5 and V is TRBV9; TRBD2 matches at 10 bases. The TCR comes from a male donor with IPEX syndrome. In DNA form, the CDR3 reads TGTGCCAGCAGCGTCACTAGCGGGGTCCTTGAGACCCAGTACTTC. Its protein product is CASSVTSGVLETQYF. The complete variable domain, with remaining parts taken from reference TRBV9 and TRBJ2-5, reads DSGVTQTPKHLITATGQRVTLRCSPRSGDLSVYWYQQSLDQGLQFLIQYYNGEERAKGNILERFSAQQFPDLHSELNLSSLELGDSALYFCASSVTSGVLETQYFGPGTRLLVL.